The rows below give T cell receptor beta chains drawn from one sample of a study of blood T cells in healthy people across ages. TCRdb independently ran MiXCR on the 5' RACE reads; one entry per CDR3 protein. This table holds over 1,500,000 distinct CDR3 sequences, around half found once. The sample consisted of blood. The receptors were gathered from a middle-aged woman in good health. Both conserved end residues are part of each CDR3. A D gene is named only where the DNA matches it firmly. Only part of the rows carry a size: once, few, many, or a class if the clone is expanded.

d_call: -
v_call: TRBV4-3
clone_size: -
j_call: TRBJ2-1
cdr3_nt: TGCGCCAGCAGCCAAGAGCGGGGGCCATACAATGAGCAGTTCTTC
cdr3_aa: CASSQERGPYNEQFF

d_call: -
v_call: TRBV11-2
clone_size: -
j_call: TRBJ2-7
cdr3_nt: TGTGCCAGCAGCTTAGATGGCAGGGTCCCCGAGCAGTACTTC
cdr3_aa: CASSLDGRVPEQYF

d_call: TRBD2
v_call: TRBV15
clone_size: -
j_call: TRBJ2-3
cdr3_nt: TGTGCCACGAGAACAGACCAGCGGGGGACAGATACGCAGTATTTT
cdr3_aa: CATRTDQRGTDTQYF

d_call: TRBD2
v_call: TRBV7-7
clone_size: -
j_call: TRBJ2-1
cdr3_nt: TGTGCTAGCAGCAGAATAGCGGGGATGTCCAATGAGCAGTTCTTC
cdr3_aa: CASSRIAGMSNEQFF

d_call: -
v_call: TRBV7-9
clone_size: -
j_call: TRBJ1-5
cdr3_nt: TGTGCCAGCAGCTCGACGATGTGGGGGGCCAATCAGCCCCAGCATTTT
cdr3_aa: CASSSTMWGANQPQHF

d_call: -
v_call: TRBV9
clone_size: few
j_call: TRBJ1-5
cdr3_nt: TGTGCCAGCAGCGTAGGTTTCAGGGGTGGTCAGCCCCAGCATTTT
cdr3_aa: CASSVGFRGGQPQHF

d_call: -
v_call: TRBV5-1
clone_size: -
j_call: TRBJ2-5
cdr3_nt: TGCGCCAGCAGCTTGTTTGGACAGCAAGAGACCCAGTACTTC
cdr3_aa: CASSLFGQQETQYF

d_call: -
v_call: TRBV12-3/TRBV12-4
clone_size: -
j_call: TRBJ1-1
cdr3_nt: TGTGCCAGCAGTTTTCAGGGGCTGAACACTGAAGCTTTCTTT
cdr3_aa: CASSFQGLNTEAFF

d_call: -
v_call: TRBV6-5
clone_size: -
j_call: TRBJ2-1
cdr3_nt: TGTGCCAGCAGTTACTCGGTGGGACTTCGGGGATACAATGAGCAGTTCTTC
cdr3_aa: CASSYSVGLRGYNEQFF

d_call: -
v_call: TRBV4-2
clone_size: -
j_call: TRBJ2-3
cdr3_nt: TGTGCCAGCAGCCTAGAGGCCAAGGGGGGCACAGATACGCAGTATTTT
cdr3_aa: CASSLEAKGGTDTQYF

d_call: -
v_call: TRBV29-1
clone_size: few
j_call: TRBJ2-1
cdr3_nt: TGCAGCGTTCCCACGGGGGTTGGGAATGAGCAGTTCTTC
cdr3_aa: CSVPTGVGNEQFF

d_call: -
v_call: TRBV20-1
clone_size: many
j_call: TRBJ2-5
cdr3_nt: TGCAGTGCCCTCCAAGAGACCCAGTACTTC
cdr3_aa: CSALQETQYF

d_call: TRBD1
v_call: TRBV5-1
clone_size: few
j_call: TRBJ1-6
cdr3_nt: TGTGCCAGCAGTCTCGGGACAGCCAATAATTCACCCCTCCACTTT
cdr3_aa: CASSLGTANNSPLHF

d_call: -
v_call: TRBV6-5
clone_size: -
j_call: TRBJ2-1
cdr3_nt: TGTGCCAGCAGTTACTCGAAGGGCCTTGGGGGCTCCTACAATGAGCAGTTCTTC
cdr3_aa: CASSYSKGLGGSYNEQFF

d_call: -
v_call: TRBV6-6
clone_size: -
j_call: TRBJ1-6
cdr3_nt: TGTGCCAGCAGCCGTCCAGGGACCGATAATTCACCCCTCCACTTT
cdr3_aa: CASSRPGTDNSPLHF

d_call: -
v_call: TRBV7-2
clone_size: -
j_call: TRBJ2-5
cdr3_nt: TGTGCCAGCATCCTTGGGATGGGAGAGACCCAGTACTTC
cdr3_aa: CASILGMGETQYF

d_call: -
v_call: TRBV7-9
clone_size: few
j_call: TRBJ1-2
cdr3_nt: TGTGCCAGCAGCCCAGGACAGCCTAGTAACTATGGCTACACCTTC
cdr3_aa: CASSPGQPSNYGYTF

d_call: -
v_call: TRBV9
clone_size: -
j_call: TRBJ1-2
cdr3_nt: TGTGCCAGCAGCGTATCCCCACTGTCAGGGTTGGAAGGCTACACCTTC
cdr3_aa: CASSVSPLSGLEGYTF

d_call: -
v_call: TRBV7-2
clone_size: -
j_call: TRBJ2-5
cdr3_nt: TGTGCCAGCCAGGGCGGGAAGACCCAGTACTTC
cdr3_aa: CASQGGKTQYF

d_call: -
v_call: TRBV7-9
clone_size: -
j_call: TRBJ1-3
cdr3_nt: TGTGCCAAAGAAGGGTTACCTGGAAACACCATATATTTT
cdr3_aa: CAKEGLPGNTIYF

d_call: -
v_call: TRBV28
clone_size: -
j_call: TRBJ2-1
cdr3_nt: TGTGCCAGCATTGCCGGGACGGCAAGCTCCTACAATGAGCAGTTCTTC
cdr3_aa: CASIAGTASSYNEQFF

d_call: TRBD1
v_call: TRBV20-1
clone_size: -
j_call: TRBJ1-4
cdr3_nt: TGCAGTGTTAACAGGGGTGGGGAAAAACTGTTTTTT
cdr3_aa: CSVNRGGEKLFF

d_call: -
v_call: TRBV4-3
clone_size: -
j_call: TRBJ2-1
cdr3_nt: TGCGCCAGCAGCCAAGAGGCCGTGGGGGGTCGGAAGAACAATGAGCAGTTCTTC
cdr3_aa: CASSQEAVGGRKNNEQFF

d_call: -
v_call: TRBV7-2
clone_size: -
j_call: TRBJ2-4
cdr3_nt: TGTGCCAGCAGCTTACTTTCCTCTAAGGAAAACATTCAGTACTTC
cdr3_aa: CASSLLSSKENIQYF

d_call: -
v_call: TRBV18
clone_size: -
j_call: TRBJ1-2
cdr3_nt: TGTGCCAGCTCACGATCGCCTCGACAACAGGGTACCTATGGCTACACCTTC
cdr3_aa: CASSRSPRQQGTYGYTF

d_call: -
v_call: TRBV4-3
clone_size: -
j_call: TRBJ1-5
cdr3_nt: TGCGCCAGCAGCTGGATAATTAACCGGGACGGCAATCAGCCCCAGCATTTT
cdr3_aa: CASSWIINRDGNQPQHF

d_call: -
v_call: TRBV27
clone_size: -
j_call: TRBJ1-1
cdr3_nt: TGTGCCAGCAGTTTCTCGGGGGAAGCTTTCTTT
cdr3_aa: CASSFSGEAFF

d_call: -
v_call: TRBV7-2
clone_size: -
j_call: TRBJ2-4
cdr3_nt: TGTGCCAGTACCCTGGATCGCAGGGTGCCGGGAAAGTACTTC
cdr3_aa: CASTLDRRVPGKYF

d_call: TRBD1
v_call: TRBV10-1
clone_size: -
j_call: TRBJ2-7
cdr3_nt: TGCGCCAGCAGTGAGCTTGAGGACAGGGACGAGCAGTACTTC
cdr3_aa: CASSELEDRDEQYF

d_call: -
v_call: TRBV7-9
clone_size: -
j_call: TRBJ2-2
cdr3_nt: TGTGCCAGCAGCCAAGTTCAGGGTTCCACCGGGGAGCTGTTTTTT
cdr3_aa: CASSQVQGSTGELFF

d_call: -
v_call: TRBV5-1
clone_size: -
j_call: TRBJ2-5
cdr3_nt: TGCGCCAGCAGCTTGGGGGATTTTGCGGGACCACAAGAGACCCAGTACTTC
cdr3_aa: CASSLGDFAGPQETQYF

d_call: -
v_call: TRBV12-3/TRBV12-4
clone_size: few
j_call: TRBJ2-5
cdr3_nt: TGTGCCGTAACAGGGCCCTTACAAGAGACCCAGTACTTC
cdr3_aa: CAVTGPLQETQYF

d_call: TRBD1
v_call: TRBV6-5
clone_size: -
j_call: TRBJ1-1
cdr3_nt: TGTGCCAGCACCACACAGGGGGCTGACACTGAAGCTTTCTTT
cdr3_aa: CASTTQGADTEAFF

d_call: -
v_call: TRBV28
clone_size: -
j_call: TRBJ1-3
cdr3_nt: TGTGCCACCCTTCGCGCGGTCTCTGGAAACACCATATATTTT
cdr3_aa: CATLRAVSGNTIYF

d_call: -
v_call: TRBV27
clone_size: -
j_call: TRBJ2-1
cdr3_nt: TGTGCCAGCAGTTTAAATAAGGGGGTTCGAGACAATGAGCAGTTCTTC
cdr3_aa: CASSLNKGVRDNEQFF

d_call: TRBD2
v_call: TRBV19
clone_size: -
j_call: TRBJ2-3
cdr3_nt: TGTGCCAGTAGTAAATTAGCGGGGGGCAGAACAGATACGCAGTATTTT
cdr3_aa: CASSKLAGGRTDTQYF

d_call: -
v_call: TRBV2
clone_size: -
j_call: TRBJ2-1
cdr3_nt: TGTGCCAGCAGAGCTCCAGGGAAGGGGTTCTTC
cdr3_aa: CASRAPGKGFF

d_call: -
v_call: TRBV7-3
clone_size: -
j_call: TRBJ2-6
cdr3_nt: TGTGCCAGCAGTTTAACCGGGACACCATCTGGGGCCAACGTCCTGACTTTC
cdr3_aa: CASSLTGTPSGANVLTF

d_call: TRBD1
v_call: TRBV6-5
clone_size: -
j_call: TRBJ2-4
cdr3_nt: TGTGCCAGCAGTCACTCGTCCCCGGGACAGGGATTCACGGATCCCAAAAACATTCAGTACTTC
cdr3_aa: CASSHSSPGQGFTDPKNIQYF

d_call: TRBD1
v_call: TRBV12-3/TRBV12-4
clone_size: -
j_call: TRBJ2-7
cdr3_nt: TGTGCCAGCAGTTCCGGGGGACAGGCGGGCGAGCAGTACTTC
cdr3_aa: CASSSGGQAGEQYF

d_call: -
v_call: TRBV29-1
clone_size: -
j_call: TRBJ1-1
cdr3_nt: TGCAGCGTGGCTTTTTCTGAAGCTTTCTTT
cdr3_aa: CSVAFSEAFF

d_call: TRBD1
v_call: TRBV9
clone_size: -
j_call: TRBJ2-4
cdr3_nt: TGTGCCAGCAGCGCAGGGACAGGGATGAAAAACATTCAGTACTTC
cdr3_aa: CASSAGTGMKNIQYF

d_call: -
v_call: TRBV20-1
clone_size: -
j_call: TRBJ2-1
cdr3_nt: TGCAGTGCTAGAAGCCCCGCGGACAGCAGCTCCTACAATGAGCAGTTCTTC
cdr3_aa: CSARSPADSSSYNEQFF

d_call: TRBD1
v_call: TRBV12-3/TRBV12-4
clone_size: few
j_call: TRBJ1-5
cdr3_nt: TGTGCCAGCAGTGTGGACAGGGGAGATCAGCCCCAGCATTTT
cdr3_aa: CASSVDRGDQPQHF

d_call: TRBD1
v_call: TRBV6-2/TRBV6-3
clone_size: -
j_call: TRBJ1-2
cdr3_nt: TGTGCCAGCAGTTATGCAGGGACAGGGGAAAACTATGGCTACACCTTC
cdr3_aa: CASSYAGTGENYGYTF

d_call: -
v_call: TRBV5-1
clone_size: -
j_call: TRBJ2-7
cdr3_nt: TGCGCCAGCAGCTTGCTCCAGGCGAGCTCCTACGAGCAGTACTTC
cdr3_aa: CASSLLQASSYEQYF

d_call: -
v_call: TRBV7-9
clone_size: few
j_call: TRBJ2-1
cdr3_nt: TGCGCCAGCAGCTTGAGGCCCAACAATGAGCAGTTCTTC
cdr3_aa: CASSLRPNNEQFF

d_call: TRBD1
v_call: TRBV4-2
clone_size: -
j_call: TRBJ1-2
cdr3_nt: TGTGCCAGCAGCCAAGATGCGGGACAGACAACTAACTATGGCTACACCTTC
cdr3_aa: CASSQDAGQTTNYGYTF